This TCR beta chain came from a study of cytomegalovirus exposure and HLA in healthy donors. Broader study findings: Later genetic work tied a missense DCLRE1C variant to beta-chain V and J trimming. About 87% or about 30% of the time was how often most TCR beta V segments were productive, according to an earlier analysis.

A word on this clone: Its antigen is not known.

Germline V lookup: CDR1 SEHNR, CDR2 FQNEAQ (reference sequence). Trimming pared 3 bases from V and 1 base from J, leaving 10 bases between. The length of the CDR3 is 15 residues. This PCR relied on a set of 60 Vbeta primers and 13 Jbeta primers. Sequencing was performed with immunoSEQ multiplex PCR; in TCRdb, only in-frame clones are kept and a portion is missing. There are 95,000 to 150,000 clones in the sample; around 60% occur only once, and more than 8% lies in the top ten. The sample taken for sequencing was PBMCs. The chain recombines TRBV7-9 with TRBJ2-1; maybe TRBD2 (6 bases). This clonotype was sampled from a man aged 40-55 years in good health and CMV-seropositive. The CDR3 region has the DNA TGTGCCAGCAGCTTGGAGGGACCGTCCTACAATGAGCAGTTCTTC. It specifies CASSLEGPSYNEQFF.